Following are 21 T cell receptor beta chains from one sample sequenced in a study of immune evolution from preneoplasia to lung adenocarcinoma. Sequencing was performed with immunoSEQ multiplex PCR; in TCRdb, only in-frame clones are kept and a portion is missing. Of about 9,000 clones in the sample, approximately 83% were seen once. What was sequenced was FFPE minimally invasive lung adenocarcinoma tissue. Every receptor here comes from a person aged 65 to 85 with lung adenocarcinoma.

This chain links TRBV5-6 with TRBJ1-2; TRBD1 matches 10 bases. The CDR3 length is 16 residues. With V trimmed by 0 bases and J by 6 bases, 8 bases remained unmatched. In germline, CDR1 is SGHDT, CDR2 YYEEEE. The CDR3 loop is CASSLVSDDRGHGYTF. CDR3 DNA: TGTGCCAGCAGCTTGGTTTCTGATGACAGGGGGCATGGCTACACCTTC.

V usage is TRBV5-4 and J usage is TRBJ2-3; no clear D. Germline V lookup: CDR1 SGHNT, CDR2 YYREEE (reference sequence). The CDR3 totals 16 residues. The V end lost 4 bases, the J end lost 1 base, and 16 bases lay between the germline ends. The CDR3 reads CASSPGPQVGTDTQYF. In DNA, the CDR3 is TGTGCCAGCAGCCCTGGACCGCAGGTGGGCACAGATACGCAGTATTTT.

This rearrangement joins TRBV6-4 to TRBJ2-3; 14 bases map to TRBD2. The V gene end was trimmed by 5 bases and the J gene end by 8 bases; junction bases not matched to a gene: 3. The CDR3 is 14 residues long. CDR1 is MRHNA, CDR2 SNTAGT, per germline. DNA for the CDR3: TGTGCCAGCAGTCCCGGGACTAGCGGGGGTACGCAGTATTTT. Encoded protein: CASSPGTSGGTQYF.

The DNA of the CDR3 is TGTGCCAGCAGCTTTGACAGGAATCAGCCCCAGCATTTT. Protein product: CASSFDRNQPQHF. The chain recombines TRBV7-8 with TRBJ1-5; tentatively, D is TRBD1 (6 bases). The CDR3 is 13 residues long. Germline V lookup: CDR1 SGHVS, CDR2 FQNEAQ. The V gene lost 3 bases and the J gene lost 4 bases, with 7 bases spanning the gap.

The V and J genes are TRBV19 and TRBJ1-1, with TRBD1 as a possible D gene (6 bases). V dropped 9 bases and J dropped 1 base, with 12 bases sitting between them. From germline, CDR1 is LNHDA and CDR2 SQIVND (reference sequence). The CDR3 runs to 13 residues. Here the CDR3 reads CASETGRNTEAFF. The CDR3 DNA sequence: TGTGCCAGCGAGACAGGAAGGAACACTGAAGCTTTCTTT.

V gene TRBV7-9 combines with J gene TRBJ2-5, with TRBD2 matching 7 bases. The CDR3 is 15 amino acids. Germline lookup yields CDR1 SEHNR and CDR2 FQNEAQ (reference sequence). V shed 4 bases and J 5 bases; nucleotides not matched to a gene: 10. This chain's CDR3 is CASSSRPSGVETQYF. Here the CDR3 DNA reads TGTGCCAGCAGCTCACGCCCGAGCGGGGTGGAGACCCAGTACTTC.

CDR3 residues: CASSEGTGLTGELFF. The CDR3 DNA reads TGTGCCAGCAGTGAAGGGACAGGATTGACCGGGGAGCTGTTTTTT. This chain uses TRBV2 with TRBJ2-2; the match to TRBD1 covers 7 bases. Germline V gene sequence: CDR1 SNHLY, CDR2 FYNNEI. This CDR3 has 15 residues. Trimming removed 1 base from V and 5 bases from J; junction bases left unmatched: 4.

This clone came up a few times. The V call is TRBV6-5, the J call TRBJ2-5; TRBD1 matches at 11 bases. Germline V gene sequence: CDR1 MNHEY, CDR2 SVGAGI. CDR3 length equals 14 residues. The ends lost 6 bases at V and 5 bases at J; junction bases unmatched: 5. CDR3 sequence (DNA): TGTGCCAGCAGAAGGACAGGGGGCATGGAGACCCAGTACTTC. This codes for CASRRTGGMETQYF.

V gene TRBV15 combines with J gene TRBJ2-7; the D call may be TRBD1 or TRBD2 (5 bases each). Trimming took off 0 bases at V and 3 bases at J, with 9 bases between the two ends. CDR3 length: 14 residues. CDR1 and CDR2 from the germline V gene are LNHNV and YYDKDF (reference sequence). Here the CDR3 DNA reads TGTGCCACCAGCAGAGAACAGAGGGGCTACGAGCAGTACTTC. Its translation: CATSREQRGYEQYF.

This clone has only one observation. The chain combines TRBV5-1 with TRBJ1-6; D is uncertain. The germline V and J ends were trimmed by 0 bases and 3 bases, with 4 bases remaining between them. The CDR3 extends over 14 amino acids. Germline loops: CDR1 SGHRS, CDR2 YFSETQ. The CDR3 protein is CASSLGSYNSPLHF. The CDR3 coding sequence is TGCGCCAGCAGCTTGGGGAGCTATAATTCACCCCTCCACTTT. Full variable domain (rest looked up from reference TRBV5-1 and TRBJ1-6): KAGVTQTPRYLIKTRGQQVTLSCSPISGHRSVSWYQQTPGQGLQFLFEYFSETQRNKGNFPGRFSGRQFSNSRSEMNVSTLELGDSALYLCASSLGSYNSPLHFGNGTRLTVT.

This clone appeared a single time. V usage is TRBV27 and J usage is TRBJ2-3; no clear D gene. The V end lost 9 bases, the J end lost 1 base, and 11 bases lay between the germline ends. The CDR3 consists of 13 residues. The germline gives CDR1 MNHEY, CDR2 SMNVEV (reference sequence). The CDR3 protein is CASTPVGTDTQYF. DNA of the CDR3: TGTGCCAGTACCCCGGTCGGCACAGATACGCAGTATTTT.

V gene TRBV25-1 combines with J gene TRBJ1-2; D is unclear. The CDR3 loop spans 13 amino acids. Per germline, CDR1 MGHDK and CDR2 SYGVNS. V gave up 4 bases and J gave up 2 bases, with 8 bases separating them. CDR3 loop: CASSVSHNYGYTF. CDR3 in DNA: TGTGCCAGCAGTGTATCGCACAACTATGGCTACACCTTC.

The chain carries TRBV5-4 and TRBJ2-2; 8 bases map to TRBD2. Unmatched junction bases numbered 6, after V lost 1 base and J lost 4 bases. Germline values: CDR1 SGHNT, CDR2 YYREEE (reference sequence). The CDR3 has 16 amino acids. The CDR3 sequence is CASSLSQRGITGELFF. The CDR3 nucleotides read TGTGCCAGCAGCTTGAGCCAGCGGGGGATCACCGGGGAGCTGTTTTTT.

This chain joins TRBV5-1 and TRBJ1-6; D is unresolved. Trimming took 2 bases from V and 10 from J, leaving 10 bases between them. This CDR3 spans 13 amino acids. CDR1 is SGHRS, CDR2 YFSETQ, per germline. The CDR3 DNA sequence: TGCGCCAGCAGCTTAAACAGTCAATCACCCCTCCACTTT. Amino acids: CASSLNSQSPLHF.

The CDR3 here is CASSSTAGIHSGYTF. The CDR3, as DNA: TGTGCCAGCAGCTCAACCGCGGGTATCCACTCTGGCTACACCTTC. The V call is TRBV7-9, the J call TRBJ1-2; D unresolved. The germline V and J ends were trimmed by 4 bases and 7 bases, with 19 bases remaining between them. There are 15 residues in the CDR3. The germline V gene has CDR1 SEHNR and CDR2 FQNEAQ (reference sequence).

By its share, this clone is large (0.1 to 1%). J is TRBJ1-6 and V is TRBV2; D unresolved. The CDR3 spans 12 residues. The V and J ends lost 8 bases and 10 bases respectively, with 12 bases between them. The germline gives CDR1 SNHLY, CDR2 FYNNEI. CDR3 nucleotides: TGTGCCAGCGCTTTGGGGTCATCACCCCTCCACTTT. This codes for CASALGSSPLHF.

The V call is TRBV7-2, the J call TRBJ1-1; D is unresolved. This CDR3 is 14 amino acids long. Germline V lookup: CDR1 SGHTA, CDR2 FQGNSA. V lost 6 bases, J lost 1 base, and 12 bases lay in between. CDR3 DNA: TGTGCCAGCAGTAATCTGGGAACGAACACTGAAGCTTTCTTT. Amino acids: CASSNLGTNTEAFF.

The chain links TRBV25-1 to TRBJ1-2; D is perhaps TRBD1 (6 bases). The ends were cut back, 4 bases at V and 5 bases at J, with 17 bases in the middle. Germline CDR1 and CDR2: MGHDK and SYGVNS. The CDR3 covers 15 residues. CDR3 in DNA: TGTGCCAGCAGTGCCGGGGGCGCCGGTGGGTATGGCTACACCTTC. Its protein is CASSAGGAGGYGYTF.

The gene calls are TRBV7-2 and TRBJ1-4; maybe TRBD1 (6 bases). The V gene's germline CDR1 is SGHTA and CDR2 FQGNSA. V was trimmed by 5 bases and J by 8 bases, leaving 12 bases between them. The CDR3 loop spans 13 amino acids. The CDR3 DNA reads TGTGCCAGCAGCCCCCGAGGGGGGGAAAAACTGTTTTTT. Its protein is CASSPRGGEKLFF.

The chain combines TRBV28 with TRBJ1-1; the D gene is possibly TRBD1 (6 bases). The CDR3 totals 15 residues. The V gene lost 2 bases and the J gene lost 4 bases, with 14 bases spanning the gap. From germline, CDR1 is MDHEN and CDR2 SYDVKM. CDR3 bases: TGTGCCAGCAGTTTAGGGCAGGGGATGGGCACTGAAGCTTTCTTT. It is translated as CASSLGQGMGTEAFF.

V is TRBV30 and J is TRBJ1-5; D gene unclear. Trimming took off 0 bases at V and 1 base at J, with 10 bases between the two ends. Germline lookup yields CDR1 GTSNPN and CDR2 SVGIG (reference sequence). The CDR3 has 15 residues. The CDR3 DNA sequence: TGTGCCTGGAGTGTCAAAGGATGGAGCAATCAGCCCCAGCATTTT. Translating it yields CAWSVKGWSNQPQHF.